The 8 T cell receptor beta chains below were found in one sample sequenced in a study of blood T cell repertoires in COVID-19. Profiled with immunoSEQ multiplex PCR; TCRdb holds only in-frame clones, not every one. The data hold 170,000 or so clones, with roughly nine tenths observed a single time. The sequencing sample was made of PBMCs or T cells enriched from blood (not recorded which). The receptor source for this set is a woman in her forties or fifties who had recovered from COVID-19.

The genes are TRBV9 and TRBJ2-3, with 10 bases that match TRBD2. The junction had 5 bases not matched to a gene; V was cut back by 0 bases and J by 4 bases. This CDR3 has 16 residues. CDR1 is SGDLS, CDR2 YYNGEE, per germline. CDR3 sequence: CASSVGPSGRADTQYF. In DNA form, the CDR3 reads TGTGCCAGCAGCGTAGGGCCTAGCGGGAGAGCAGATACGCAGTATTTT.

The chain employs TRBV29-1 and TRBJ1-1; D is undetermined. The germline CDR1 and CDR2 sequences are SQVTM and ANQGSEA. Trimming stripped 1 base from V and 1 base from J, with 7 bases between. The CDR3 covers 13 residues. The CDR3 protein is CSVEGGGNTEAFF. The CDR3 nucleotides read TGCAGCGTTGAAGGGGGAGGGAACACTGAAGCTTTCTTT.

The chain recombines TRBV7-2 with TRBJ2-3; 9 nucleotides line up with TRBD2. This CDR3 contains 14 residues. In germline, CDR1 is SGHTA, CDR2 FQGNSA. V dropped 7 bases and J dropped 1; count of bases not matched to a gene: 3. The CDR3 is CASTRTSGTDTQYF. CDR3 coding DNA: TGTGCCAGCACCCGGACTAGCGGCACAGATACGCAGTATTTT.

The chain employs TRBV27 and TRBJ2-1, with D maybe TRBD2 (6 bases). This CDR3 region has 16 residues. Trimming stripped 4 bases from V and 3 bases from J, with 16 bases between. Germline V gives CDR1 MNHEY, CDR2 SMNVEV (reference sequence). The CDR3 spells CASSSMRGENYNEQFF. The CDR3 nucleotides are TGTGCCAGCAGTTCAATGCGCGGGGAAAACTACAATGAGCAGTTCTTC.

This sequence joins TRBV9 and TRBJ2-1, with 7 bases identical to TRBD2. Germline V gene lookup returns CDR1 SGDLS and CDR2 YYNGEE. This CDR3 has 15 residues. The V gene end was trimmed by 0 bases and the J gene end by 9 bases; junction bases not matched to a gene: 9. The CDR3 protein is CASSVVTGGGGEQFF. CDR3 nucleotides: TGTGCCAGCAGCGTAGTGACGGGAGGAGGTGGTGAGCAGTTCTTC.

The chain carries TRBV7-3 and TRBJ2-1; 14 nucleotides line up with TRBD2. V shed 5 bases, J shed 7 bases, and the junction held 10 bases outside the gene matches. The CDR3 has 17 residues. Germline values: CDR1 SGHTA, CDR2 FQGTGA. CDR3 sequence: CASSTQKGLAGVNEQFF. CDR3 coding DNA: TGTGCCAGCAGCACTCAGAAGGGACTAGCGGGAGTTAATGAGCAGTTCTTC.

V gene TRBV27 combines with J gene TRBJ2-6, with 7 nucleotides matching TRBD1. Germline V CDR1 and CDR2: MNHEY, SMNVEV (reference sequence). Unmatched junction bases numbered 5, after V lost 5 bases and J lost 4 bases. The CDR3 is 15 amino acids. CDR3 nucleotide sequence: TGTGCCAGCAGTACAGGGGTGACCGGGGCCAACGTCCTGACTTTC. It is translated as CASSTGVTGANVLTF.

The rearrangement links TRBV25-1 to TRBJ1-6; D possibly corresponds to TRBD1 (6 bases). This CDR3 comprises 15 residues. Trimming cost V 0 bases and J 7 bases, with 10 bases left between them. Germline loops: CDR1 MGHDK, CDR2 SYGVNS. This CDR3 reads CASSEYAGANSPLHF. The CDR3, as DNA: TGTGCCAGCAGTGAATATGCAGGGGCAAATTCACCCCTCCACTTT.